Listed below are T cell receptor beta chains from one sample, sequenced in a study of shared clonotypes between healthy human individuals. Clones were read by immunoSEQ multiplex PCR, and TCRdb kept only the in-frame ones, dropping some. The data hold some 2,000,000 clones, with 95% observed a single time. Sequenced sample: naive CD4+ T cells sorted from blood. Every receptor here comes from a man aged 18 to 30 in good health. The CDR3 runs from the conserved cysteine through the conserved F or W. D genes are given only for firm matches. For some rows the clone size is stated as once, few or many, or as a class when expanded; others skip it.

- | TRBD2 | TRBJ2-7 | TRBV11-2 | CASSVLAGDSEQYF | TGTGCCAGCAGCGTACTAGCGGGAGACTCCGAGCAGTACTTC
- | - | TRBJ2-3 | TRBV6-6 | CASSLTDTQYF | TGTGCCAGCAGCCTAACAGATACGCAGTATTTT
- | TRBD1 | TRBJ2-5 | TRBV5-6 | CASSYRIRGRGETQYF | TGTGCCAGCAGCTATCGCATCAGGGGGCGCGGAGAGACCCAGTACTTC
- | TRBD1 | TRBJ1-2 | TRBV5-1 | CASGLSGTANSWTF | TGCGCCAGCGGATTGAGCGGGACAGCGAATTCGTGGACCTTC
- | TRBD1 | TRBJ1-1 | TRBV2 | CATTGQGGTEAFF | TGTGCCACGACTGGACAGGGAGGCACTGAAGCTTTCTTT
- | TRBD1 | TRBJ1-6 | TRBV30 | CAWSTTGGPNSPLHF | TGTGCCTGGAGTACAACAGGGGGCCCAAATTCACCCCTCCACTTT
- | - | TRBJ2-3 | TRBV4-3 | CASSQDRNGARSQYF | TGCGCCAGCAGCCAAGATCGGAACGGTGCGAGATCGCAGTATTTT
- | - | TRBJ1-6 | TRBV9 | CASSVGDGRPENNSPLHF | TGTGCCAGCAGCGTAGGAGATGGCAGACCCGAAAATAATTCACCCCTCCACTTT
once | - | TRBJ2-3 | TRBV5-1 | CASSLTSRPDTQYF | TGCGCCAGCAGCTTGACATCTAGACCAGATACGCAGTATTTT
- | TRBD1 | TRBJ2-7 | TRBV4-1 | CASSQGLGQGKIEQYF | TGCGCCAGCAGCCAGGGTCTTGGACAGGGGAAAATCGAGCAGTACTTC
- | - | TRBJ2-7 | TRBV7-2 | CASSRQVPSYEQYF | TGTGCCAGCAGCCGACAAGTACCTAGCTACGAGCAGTACTTC
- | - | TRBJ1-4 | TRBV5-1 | CASSLARVQDEKLFF | TGCGCCAGCAGCTTGGCGAGGGTACAGGATGAAAAACTGTTTTTT
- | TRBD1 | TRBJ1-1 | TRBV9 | CASSVEGTGLNTEAFF | TGTGCCAGCAGCGTAGAAGGGACAGGGTTGAACACTGAAGCTTTCTTT
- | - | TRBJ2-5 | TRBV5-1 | CASAPWGAKEETQYF | TGCGCCAGCGCTCCATGGGGGGCGAAGGAGGAGACCCAGTACTTC
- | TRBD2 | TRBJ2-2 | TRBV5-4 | CASRFRTSGGTTNTGELFF | TGTGCCAGCAGATTCCGGACTAGCGGGGGGACCACGAACACCGGGGAGCTGTTTTTT
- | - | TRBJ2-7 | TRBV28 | CASSWIGEQYF | TGTGCCAGCAGTTGGATCGGCGAGCAGTACTTC
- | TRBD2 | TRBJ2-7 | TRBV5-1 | CASSLVAGSPGEQYF | TGCGCCAGCAGCTTGGTAGCGGGGTCCCCGGGCGAGCAGTACTTC
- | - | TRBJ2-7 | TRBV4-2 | CASSQQGRSYEQYF | TGTGCCAGCAGCCAGCAGGGACGGTCCTACGAGCAGTACTTC
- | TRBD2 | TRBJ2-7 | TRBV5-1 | CASSLVFSGGTSYEQYF | TGCGCCAGCAGCTTGGTCTTTAGCGGGGGGACTTCCTACGAGCAGTACTTC
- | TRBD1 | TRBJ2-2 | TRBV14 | CASSQVPGQGEVSAGELFF | TGTGCCAGCAGCCAAGTTCCTGGACAGGGCGAGGTTAGTGCCGGGGAGCTGTTTTTT
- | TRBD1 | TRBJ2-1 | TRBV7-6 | CASSRGTGTDEQFF | TGTGCCAGCAGCAGGGGGACAGGGACCGATGAGCAGTTCTTC
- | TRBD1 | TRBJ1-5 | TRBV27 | CASSLRTGTEQPQHF | TGTGCCAGCAGTCTCCGAACCGGGACAGAACAGCCCCAGCATTTT
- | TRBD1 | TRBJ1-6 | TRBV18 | CASSPLQGDGSPLHF | TGTGCCAGCTCACCGCTCCAGGGGGACGGGTCACCCCTCCACTTT
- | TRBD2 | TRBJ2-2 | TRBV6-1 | CASTFAGGYTGELFF | TGTGCCAGCACCTTCGCGGGGGGCTACACCGGGGAGCTGTTTTTT
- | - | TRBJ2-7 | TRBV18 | CASSPSGGYEQYF | TGTGCCAGCTCACCATCAGGGGGGTACGAGCAGTACTTC
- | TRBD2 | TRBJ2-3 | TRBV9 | CASSVGTSGAIDTQYF | TGTGCCAGCAGCGTAGGGACTAGCGGGGCTATTGATACGCAGTATTTT
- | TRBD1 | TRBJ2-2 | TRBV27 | CASSGGTGTTGELFF | TGTGCCAGCAGTGGGGGGACAGGGACTACCGGGGAGCTGTTTTTT
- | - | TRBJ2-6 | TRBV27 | CASSSPGAATSGANVLTF | TGTGCCAGCAGTTCTCCTGGGGCAGCGACCTCTGGGGCCAACGTCCTGACTTTC
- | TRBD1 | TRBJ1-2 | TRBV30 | CAWSVRAGGSYGYTF | TGTGCCTGGAGTGTACGGGCAGGGGGATCCTATGGCTACACCTTC
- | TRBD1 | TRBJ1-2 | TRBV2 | CASKRTGASGYTF | TGTGCCAGCAAGAGGACAGGGGCGAGCGGCTACACCTTC
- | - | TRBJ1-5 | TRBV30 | CAWSLQGNQPQHF | TGTGCCTGGAGTCTACAGGGCAATCAGCCCCAGCATTTT
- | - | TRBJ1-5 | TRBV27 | CASSPRRVGNQPQHF | TGTGCCAGCAGTCCCCGCCGGGTTGGGAATCAGCCCCAGCATTTT
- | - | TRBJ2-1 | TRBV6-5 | CASSRTRDEQFF | TGTGCCAGCAGTCGGACACGGGATGAGCAGTTCTTC
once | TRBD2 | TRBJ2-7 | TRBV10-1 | CASSEGTSRYEQYF | TGCGCCAGCAGTGAGGGGACTAGTCGGTACGAGCAGTACTTC
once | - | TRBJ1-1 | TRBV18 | CASSRLGKGNTEAFF | TGTGCCAGCTCACGGCTGGGGAAGGGGAACACTGAAGCTTTCTTT
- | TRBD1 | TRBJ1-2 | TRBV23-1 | CASSQPQAGGVYGYTF | TGCGCCAGCAGTCAACCACAGGCAGGGGGCGTCTATGGCTACACCTTC
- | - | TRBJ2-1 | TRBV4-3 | CASSQVSSGTYNEQFF | TGCGCCAGCAGCCAAGTTTCGTCAGGAACCTACAATGAGCAGTTCTTC
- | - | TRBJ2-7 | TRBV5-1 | CASSASRDIPTYEQYF | TGCGCCAGCAGCGCGAGCAGGGACATACCTACCTACGAGCAGTACTTC
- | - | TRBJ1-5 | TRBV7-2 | CASSLCGDSNQPQHF | TGTGCCAGCAGCTTGTGTGGCGACAGCAATCAGCCCCAGCATTTT
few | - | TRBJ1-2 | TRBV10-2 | CASSEYGTDYTF | TGCGCCAGCAGTGAGTATGGCACTGACTACACCTTC
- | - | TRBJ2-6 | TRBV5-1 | CASSSGLLSSGANVLTF | TGCGCCAGCAGTTCGGGACTTCTGAGCTCTGGGGCCAACGTCCTGACTTTC
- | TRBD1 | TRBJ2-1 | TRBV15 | CATSSYEGQGVNEQFF | TGTGCCACCAGCAGCTACGAGGGACAGGGGGTCAATGAGCAGTTCTTC
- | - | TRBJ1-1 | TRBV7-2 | CASSLPGFEAFF | TGTGCCAGCAGCCTGCCGGGCTTTGAAGCTTTCTTT
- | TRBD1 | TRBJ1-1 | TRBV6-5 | CASSPTVGQAPEAFF | TGTGCCAGCAGTCCTACGGTTGGACAGGCCCCTGAAGCTTTCTTT
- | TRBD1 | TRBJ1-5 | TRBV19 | CASSHPDRGAQPQHF | TGTGCCAGTAGTCACCCGGACAGGGGGGCCCAGCCCCAGCATTTT
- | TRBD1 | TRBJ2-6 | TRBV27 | CASSRGTGLSGANVLTF | TGTGCCAGCAGTCGCGGGACAGGACTCTCTGGGGCCAACGTCCTGACTTTC
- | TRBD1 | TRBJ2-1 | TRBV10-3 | CAISESAGTVYNEQFF | TGTGCCATCAGTGAGTCCGCCGGGACAGTTTACAATGAGCAGTTCTTC
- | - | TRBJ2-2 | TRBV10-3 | CAITGTANTGELFF | TGTGCCATCACTGGGACTGCGAACACCGGGGAGCTGTTTTTT
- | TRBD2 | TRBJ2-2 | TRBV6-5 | CASSSGREKTGELFF | TGTGCCAGCAGTTCAGGGCGGGAGAAGACCGGGGAGCTGTTTTTT
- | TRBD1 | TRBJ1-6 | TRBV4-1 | CASSLVGTESSYNSPLHF | TGCGCCAGCAGCCTAGTAGGGACAGAGAGCTCCTATAATTCACCCCTCCACTTT
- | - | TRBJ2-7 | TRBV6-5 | CASRPYEQYF | TGTGCCAGCAGACCTTACGAGCAGTACTTC
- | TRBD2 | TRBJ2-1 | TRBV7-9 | CASSPMASGIRYNEQFF | TGTGCCAGCAGCCCCATGGCTAGCGGGATTCGGTACAATGAGCAGTTCTTC
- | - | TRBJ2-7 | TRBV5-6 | CASSRGLSSYEQYF | TGTGCCAGCAGCCGAGGACTGTCCTCCTACGAGCAGTACTTC
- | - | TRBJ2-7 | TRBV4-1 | CASSQEVAASHTYEQYF | TGCGCCAGCAGCCAAGAGGTAGCGGCGAGTCATACCTACGAGCAGTACTTC
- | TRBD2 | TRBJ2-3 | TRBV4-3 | CASSPGTSGTDTQYF | TGCGCCAGCAGCCCCGGGACTAGCGGCACAGATACGCAGTATTTT
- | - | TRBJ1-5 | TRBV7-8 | CASSLVTGSQPQHF | TGTGCCAGCAGCTTAGTTACAGGGTCGCAGCCCCAGCATTTT
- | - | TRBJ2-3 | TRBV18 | CASSPRPGSSTDTQYF | TGTGCCAGCTCACCAAGGCCAGGGTCTAGCACAGATACGCAGTATTTT